This T cell receptor beta chain was captured by sequencing in a study of blood T cell repertoires in COVID-19. Study context: The origin of the acute and convalescent COVID-19 samples was the United States, Italy and Spain. T cells, B-cell-depleted T cells, or PBMCs supplied cDNA or gDNA.

This clone was seen only once. Generated by immunoSEQ multiplex PCR, the TCRdb table keeps only in-frame clones and is missing some. This sample yields about 160,000 clones, of which about 88% are seen a single time; under 6% belongs to the top ten. The Seattle patients joined while their infection was active and were tracked longitudinally afterward. This TCR was recovered from a woman aged 50 to 60 with COVID-19, enrolled during active disease. Sequenced: peripheral blood.

The CDR3 nucleotides are TGTGCCAGCAAAGGAAGGGTTGAGGGCGAGCAGTACTTC. This sequence encodes CASKGRVEGEQYF. The V and J genes are TRBV2 and TRBJ2-7; perhaps TRBD2 as D (5 bases). Trimming took off 7 bases at V and 6 bases at J, with 16 bases between the two ends. The germline CDR1 and CDR2 sequences are SNHLY and FYNNEI. The CDR3 has 13 amino acids.